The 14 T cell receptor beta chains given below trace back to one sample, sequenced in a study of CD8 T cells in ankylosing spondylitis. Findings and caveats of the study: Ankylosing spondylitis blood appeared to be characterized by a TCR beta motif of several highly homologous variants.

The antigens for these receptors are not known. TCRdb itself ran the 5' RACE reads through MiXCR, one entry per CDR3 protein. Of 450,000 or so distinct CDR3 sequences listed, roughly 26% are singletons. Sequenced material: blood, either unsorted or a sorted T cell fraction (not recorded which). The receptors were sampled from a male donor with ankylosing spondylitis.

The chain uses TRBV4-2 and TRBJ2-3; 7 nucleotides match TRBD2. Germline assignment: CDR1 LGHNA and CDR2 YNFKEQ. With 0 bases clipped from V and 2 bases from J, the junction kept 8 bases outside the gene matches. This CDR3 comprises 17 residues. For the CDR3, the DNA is TGTGCCAGCAGCCAAGATGTTGGTAGCGGGCTCACAGATACGCAGTATTTT. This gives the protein CASSQDVGSGLTDTQYF.

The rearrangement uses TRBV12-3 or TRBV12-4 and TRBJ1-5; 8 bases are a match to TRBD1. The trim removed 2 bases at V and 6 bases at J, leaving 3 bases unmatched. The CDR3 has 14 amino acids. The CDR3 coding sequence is TGTGCCAGCAGTTTACAACAGGGGGTTCAGCCCCAGCATTTT. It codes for CASSLQQGVQPQHF.

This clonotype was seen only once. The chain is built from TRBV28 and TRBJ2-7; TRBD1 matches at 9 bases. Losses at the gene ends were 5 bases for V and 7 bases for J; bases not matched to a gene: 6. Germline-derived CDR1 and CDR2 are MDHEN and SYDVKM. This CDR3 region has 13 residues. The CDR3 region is CASSPSGTGEQYV. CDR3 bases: TGTGCCAGCAGTCCCTCCGGGACAGGGGAGCAGTACGTC.

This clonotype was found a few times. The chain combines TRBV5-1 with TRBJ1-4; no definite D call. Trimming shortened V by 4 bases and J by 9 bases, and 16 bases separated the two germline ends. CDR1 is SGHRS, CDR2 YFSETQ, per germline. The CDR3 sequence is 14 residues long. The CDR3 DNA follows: TGCGCCAGCAGCGCCGGGTCCTCAAATCAAAAACTGTTTTTT. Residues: CASSAGSSNQKLFF.

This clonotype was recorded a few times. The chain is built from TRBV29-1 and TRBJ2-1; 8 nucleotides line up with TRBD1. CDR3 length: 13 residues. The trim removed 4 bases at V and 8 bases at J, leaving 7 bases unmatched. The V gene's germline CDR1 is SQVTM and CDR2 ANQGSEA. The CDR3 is CSVAAGGRYEQFF. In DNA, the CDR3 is TGCAGCGTTGCGGCAGGGGGCAGGTATGAGCAGTTCTTC.

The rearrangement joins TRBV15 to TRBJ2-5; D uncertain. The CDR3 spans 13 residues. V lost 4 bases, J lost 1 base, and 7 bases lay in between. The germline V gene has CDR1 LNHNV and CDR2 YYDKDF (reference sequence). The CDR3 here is CATSITGQETQYF. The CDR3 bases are TGTGCCACCAGCATCACGGGCCAAGAGACCCAGTACTTC.

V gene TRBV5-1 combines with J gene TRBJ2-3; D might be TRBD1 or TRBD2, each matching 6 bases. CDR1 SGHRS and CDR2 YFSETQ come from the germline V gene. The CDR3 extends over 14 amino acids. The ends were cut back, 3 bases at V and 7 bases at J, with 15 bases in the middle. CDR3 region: CASSSTGAENTQYF. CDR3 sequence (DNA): TGCGCCAGCAGCTCCACGGGGGCAGAAAATACGCAGTATTTT. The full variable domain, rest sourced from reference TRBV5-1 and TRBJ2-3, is KAGVTQTPRYLIKTRGQQVTLSCSPISGHRSVSWYQQTPGQGLQFLFEYFSETQRNKGNFPGRFSGRQFSNSRSEMNVSTLELGDSALYLCASSSTGAENTQYFGPGTRLTVL.

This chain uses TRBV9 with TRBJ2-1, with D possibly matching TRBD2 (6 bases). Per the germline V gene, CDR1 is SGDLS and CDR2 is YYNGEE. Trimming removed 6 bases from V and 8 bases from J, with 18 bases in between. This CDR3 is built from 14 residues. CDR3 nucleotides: TGTGCCAGCAAAGCTGGACTACGTGGGGATGAGCAGTTCTTC. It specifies CASKAGLRGDEQFF.

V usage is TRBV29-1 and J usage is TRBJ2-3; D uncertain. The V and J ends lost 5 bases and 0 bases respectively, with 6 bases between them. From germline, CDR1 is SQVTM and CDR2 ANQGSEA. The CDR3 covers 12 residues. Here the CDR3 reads CSVLASTDTQYF. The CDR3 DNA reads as TGCAGCGTTCTGGCAAGCACAGATACGCAGTATTTT.

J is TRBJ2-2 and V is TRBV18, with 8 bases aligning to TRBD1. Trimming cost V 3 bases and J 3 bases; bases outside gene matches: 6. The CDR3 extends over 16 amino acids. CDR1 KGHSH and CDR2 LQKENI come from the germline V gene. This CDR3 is CASSPQGARDTGELFF. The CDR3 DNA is TGTGCCAGCTCACCTCAGGGGGCTCGGGACACCGGGGAGCTGTTTTTT. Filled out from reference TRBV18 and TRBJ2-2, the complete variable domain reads NAGVMQNPRHLVRRRGQEARLRCSPMKGHSHVYWYRQLPEEGLKFMVYLQKENIIDESGMPKERFSAEFPKEGPSILRIQQVVRGDSAAYFCASSPQGARDTGELFFGEGSRLTVL.

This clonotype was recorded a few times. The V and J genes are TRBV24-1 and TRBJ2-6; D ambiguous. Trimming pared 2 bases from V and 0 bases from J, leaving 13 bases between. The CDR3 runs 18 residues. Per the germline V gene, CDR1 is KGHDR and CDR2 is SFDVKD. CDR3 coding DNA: TGTGCCACCAGTGATTCCAAAAAAAGCCCCTCTGGGGCCAACGTCCTGACTTTC. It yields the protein CATSDSKKSPSGANVLTF.

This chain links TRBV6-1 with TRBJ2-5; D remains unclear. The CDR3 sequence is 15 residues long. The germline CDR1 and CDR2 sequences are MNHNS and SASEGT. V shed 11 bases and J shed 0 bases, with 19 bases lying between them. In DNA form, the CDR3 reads TGTGCCCTAGAGAATATGGGCCACAACCAAGAGACCCAGTACTTC. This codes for CALENMGHNQETQYF.

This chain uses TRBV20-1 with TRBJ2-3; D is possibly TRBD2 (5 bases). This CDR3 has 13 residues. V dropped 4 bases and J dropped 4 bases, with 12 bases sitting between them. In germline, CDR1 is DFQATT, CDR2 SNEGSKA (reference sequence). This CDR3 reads CSAIHGRADTQYF. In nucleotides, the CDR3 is TGCAGTGCTATCCACGGGCGGGCAGATACGCAGTATTTT.

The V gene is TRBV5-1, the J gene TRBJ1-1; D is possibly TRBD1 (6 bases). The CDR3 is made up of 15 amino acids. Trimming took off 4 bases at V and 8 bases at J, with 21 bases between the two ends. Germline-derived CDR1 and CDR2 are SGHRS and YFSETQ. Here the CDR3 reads CASSTGNRDFTEAFF. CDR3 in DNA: TGCGCCAGCAGCACTGGAAACAGGGATTTTACGGAAGCTTTCTTT.